These T cell receptor beta chains were read from a single sample in a study of T cells in Graves' hyperthyroidism and ophthalmopathy. One entry per CDR3 protein results from TCRdb running MiXCR on the multiplex PCR reads. Of around 180,000 distinct CDR3 sequences listed, 15% to 20% are singletons. Sequencing was carried out using blood. These receptors originate from a woman between 50 and 59 years old with Graves' hyperthyroidism. The CDR3 runs from the conserved cysteine through the conserved F or W. The D gene is left open where the match is weak. Part of the rows lack a size; the others show once, few, many or a class for expanded clones.

TGTGCCAGCAGTTTTAGCGGGAGTCGCACCTACGAGCAGTACTTC,CASSFSGSRTYEQYF,NA,TRBD2,TRBJ2-7,TRBV28
TGTGCCAGCAGCAAACAGGGGACCAATAATTCACCCCTCCACTTT,CASSKQGTNNSPLHF,NA,TRBD1,TRBJ1-6,TRBV12-3/TRBV12-4
TGCAGTGCTAGGGCTAGGAACACAGATACGCAGTATTTT,CSARARNTDTQYF,many,NA,TRBJ2-3,TRBV20-1
TGTGCCAGCAGCGTAGAACCCGGGTCCGCCGCTGAAGCTTTCTTT,CASSVEPGSAAEAFF,many,NA,TRBJ1-1,TRBV9
TGTGCCAGCAGCTTAGTTGGGCCAGGAGTCTACAATGAGCAGTTCTTC,CASSLVGPGVYNEQFF,many,NA,TRBJ2-1,TRBV7-9
TGTGCCAGCAGTGAACAAGACTCTGGGGCCAACGTCCTGACTTTC,CASSEQDSGANVLTF,many,NA,TRBJ2-6,TRBV25-1
TGTGCCAGCAGCCAAACCCCCGGGAACACTGAAGCTTTCTTT,CASSQTPGNTEAFF,many,NA,TRBJ1-1,TRBV7-9
TGTGCCAGCAGCCACCAAGGGGGACTTCGCACAGATACGCAGTATTTT,CASSHQGGLRTDTQYF,many,NA,TRBJ2-3,TRBV7-9
TGTGCCAGCACTTCTGGGACAGGGGGCAATCAGCCCCAGCATTTT,CASTSGTGGNQPQHF,NA,TRBD1,TRBJ1-5,TRBV12-3/TRBV12-4
TGTGCCAGCAGCGTAGCCCTCGACACCGGGGAGCTGTTTTTT,CASSVALDTGELFF,few,NA,TRBJ2-2,TRBV9
TGTGCCAGCAGGAAACACCTGAACACTGAAGCTTTCTTT,CASRKHLNTEAFF,many,NA,TRBJ1-1,TRBV27
TGCGCCAGCAGCCAACGCAGGGGCATGGGGCCCCAGCATTTT,CASSQRRGMGPQHF,few,NA,TRBJ1-5,TRBV4-3
TGTGCCAGCAGCTTAGGCAGGGGTCATCAGCCCCAGCATTTT,CASSLGRGHQPQHF,many,NA,TRBJ1-5,TRBV7-8